Listed below are T cell receptor beta chains from one sample, sequenced in a study of T cell changes during pregnancy in multiple sclerosis. The method was immunoSEQ multiplex PCR; TCRdb's version includes in-frame clones alone and lacks a portion of them. Of 35,000 to 50,000 clones listed, roughly 87% were seen once; the top ten hold roughly 1.2%. Sequencing was performed on CD4+ T cells from peripheral blood mononuclear cells, taken after pregnancy. These receptors all stem from a female donor with multiple sclerosis, enrolled in a pregnancy study. CDR3s include the opening cysteine and the closing phenylalanine or tryptophan. Each record gives: CDR3 protein, CDR3 DNA, V gene, clone size, D gene, J gene. A D gene is named only where the DNA matches it firmly. The size field is filled for only some rows; it gives once, few, many or a size class.

CASSLRSYNEKLFF	TGTGCCAGCAGCTTAAGGAGCTATAATGAAAAACTGTTTTTT	TRBV11-2	.	.	TRBJ1-4
CASSLEISGGPQYEQYF	TGTGCCAGCAGCTTAGAGATCAGCGGTGGGCCTCAATACGAGCAGTACTTC	TRBV7-2	once	.	TRBJ2-7
CASSTRTGGVNTEAFF	TGTGCCAGTAGTACGAGGACAGGGGGCGTGAACACTGAAGCTTTCTTT	TRBV19	once	TRBD1	TRBJ1-1
CASSQGILAGLSYEQYF	TGCGCCAGCAGCCAAGGAATACTAGCGGGACTTTCCTACGAGCAGTACTTC	TRBV4-1	.	TRBD2	TRBJ2-7
CASSPGTGLKEETQYF	TGTGCCAGCAGCCCCGGGACAGGGCTAAAAGAAGAGACCCAGTACTTC	TRBV5-8	.	TRBD1	TRBJ2-5
CASSMTSGQETQYF	TGTGCCAGTAGTATGACTAGCGGCCAAGAGACCCAGTACTTC	TRBV19	.	TRBD2	TRBJ2-5
CASSSKNPGQGATFF	TGTGCCAGCAGCTCCAAAAATCCCGGACAGGGGGCTACTTTCTTT	TRBV7-9	.	TRBD1	TRBJ1-1
CASSPRTGEQFF	TGTGCCAGCAGCCCAAGGACAGGGGAGCAGTTCTTC	TRBV2	.	TRBD1	TRBJ2-1
CASSGQGWGNQPQHF	TGTGCCAGCAGTGGACAGGGATGGGGCAATCAGCCCCAGCATTTT	TRBV6-1	.	TRBD1	TRBJ1-5
CASSLRYEQYF	TGTGCCAGCAGTTTACGGTACGAGCAGTACTTC	TRBV28	.	.	TRBJ2-7
CASSLGQGGSNEQFF	TGCGCCAGCAGCCTCGGACAGGGGGGCTCCAATGAGCAGTTCTTC	TRBV5-1	.	TRBD1	TRBJ2-1
CASSDSAGSYNEQFF	TGTGCCAGCAGTGACTCAGCGGGATCCTACAATGAGCAGTTCTTC	TRBV6-4	.	TRBD2	TRBJ2-1
CASSDRGQGRSYGYTF	TGTGCCAGCAGCGACAGGGGACAGGGGCGAAGCTATGGCTACACCTTC	TRBV4-2	.	TRBD1	TRBJ1-2
CAWEVWTAPNTEAFF	TGTGCCTGGGAGGTTTGGACAGCTCCGAACACTGAAGCTTTCTTT	TRBV30	.	.	TRBJ1-1
CASSWSGGQETQYF	TGTGCCAGCAGTTGGTCAGGGGGGCAAGAGACCCAGTACTTC	TRBV2	.	.	TRBJ2-5
CASSLGPGQSSYNEQFF	TGTGCCAGCAGCTTGGGCCCGGGACAGAGCTCCTACAATGAGCAGTTCTTC	TRBV5-4	.	TRBD1	TRBJ2-1
CASSQNDRGVSYGYTF	TGTGCCAGCTCACAGAACGACAGGGGGGTTTCGTATGGCTACACCTTC	TRBV18	.	TRBD1	TRBJ1-2
CAWTETPGQGFSETQYF	TGTGCCTGGACCGAGACGCCGGGACAGGGATTTAGCGAGACCCAGTACTTC	TRBV30	.	TRBD1	TRBJ2-5
CAISESSPRLAGGRNIQYF	TGTGCCATCAGTGAGTCGTCCCCTAGGCTAGCGGGAGGGAGGAACATTCAGTACTTC	TRBV10-3	.	TRBD2	TRBJ2-4
CASSPTTGSGNTIYF	TGTGCCAGCAGCCCCACGACAGGGTCTGGAAACACCATATATTTT	TRBV7-8	.	TRBD1	TRBJ1-3
CASSGTGQPYNEQFF	TGTGCCAGCAGCGGAACGGGACAGCCCTACAATGAGCAGTTCTTC	TRBV2	.	TRBD1	TRBJ2-1
CASSTQGTETQYF	TGTGCCAGCAGTACGCAGGGGACGGAGACCCAGTACTTC	TRBV5-4	.	.	TRBJ2-5
CASSFEARGVRQPQHF	TGTGCCAGCAGCTTCGAAGCCAGGGGCGTTAGGCAGCCCCAGCATTTT	TRBV7-9	.	.	TRBJ1-5
CASSVESLSASGSKTQYF	TGTGCCAGCAGCGTAGAGTCATTGTCGGCTAGCGGGAGCAAGACCCAGTACTTC	TRBV9	.	TRBD2	TRBJ2-5
CASSLTQNGYTF	TGTGCCAGCAGCTTGACACAGAATGGCTACACCTTC	TRBV5-6	.	.	TRBJ1-2
CASSYRPGGGEQYF	TGTGCCAGCAGTTACCGGCCAGGGGGTGGCGAGCAGTACTTC	TRBV6-5	.	TRBD1	TRBJ2-7
CASSIGTSTDTQYF	TGTGCCAGTAGTATAGGGACTAGCACAGATACGCAGTATTTT	TRBV19	.	.	TRBJ2-3
CASSSTGPAFF	TGTGCCAGCAGTTCGACAGGGCCCGCTTTCTTT	TRBV27	.	TRBD1	TRBJ1-1
CASSKDRGVYNEQFF	TGCGCCAGCAGCAAAGACAGGGGGGTTTACAATGAGCAGTTCTTC	TRBV5-1	.	TRBD1	TRBJ2-1
CASSERRVDTQYF	TGCGCCAGCAGTGAAAGGAGAGTTGATACGCAGTATTTT	TRBV10-1	.	.	TRBJ2-3
CASREQGGVYEQYF	TGTGCCAGCAGAGAGCAAGGGGGGGTATACGAGCAGTACTTC	TRBV2	.	.	TRBJ2-7
CASSLVGGTTYNEQFF	TGTGCCAGCAGCTTAGTGGGCGGGACTACCTACAATGAGCAGTTCTTC	TRBV11-2	once	TRBD2	TRBJ2-1
CAISESIAGRNYGYTF	TGTGCCATCAGTGAGTCGATAGCAGGGCGGAACTATGGCTACACCTTC	TRBV10-3	.	.	TRBJ1-2
CASSLAAGFSYNEQFF	TGTGCCAGCAGCTTGGCCGCGGGTTTTTCCTACAATGAGCAGTTCTTC	TRBV5-6	.	.	TRBJ2-1
CASSPSLRRTGTSGTLTQYF	TGTGCCAGCAGCCCCTCCCTGAGGAGGACCGGGACTAGCGGGACCTTGACGCAGTATTTT	TRBV5-4	.	TRBD2	TRBJ2-3
CASSQPSGKGNEQFF	TGTGCCAGCAGCCAACCTAGCGGGAAAGGGAATGAGCAGTTCTTC	TRBV11-2	once	TRBD2	TRBJ2-1